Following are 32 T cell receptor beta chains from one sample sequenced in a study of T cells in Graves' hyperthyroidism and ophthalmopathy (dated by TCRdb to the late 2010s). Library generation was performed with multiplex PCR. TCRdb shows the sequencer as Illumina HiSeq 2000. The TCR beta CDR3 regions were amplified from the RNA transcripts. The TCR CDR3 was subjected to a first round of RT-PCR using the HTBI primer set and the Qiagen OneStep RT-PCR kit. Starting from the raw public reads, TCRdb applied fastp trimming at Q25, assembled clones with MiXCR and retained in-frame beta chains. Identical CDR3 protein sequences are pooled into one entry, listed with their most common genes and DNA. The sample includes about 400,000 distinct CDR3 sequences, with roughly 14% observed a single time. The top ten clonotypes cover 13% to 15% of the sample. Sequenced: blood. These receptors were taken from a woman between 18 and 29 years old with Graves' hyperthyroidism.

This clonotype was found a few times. In nucleotides, the CDR3 is TGTGCCAGCAGCCATAATGGGCTCGGACAGGGGACCCTCCTGAACACTGAAGCTTTCTTT. Its protein is CASSHNGLGQGTLLNTEAFF. The chain employs TRBV4-2 and TRBJ1-1; 9 bases are a match to TRBD1. The CDR3 length is 20 residues. V lost 3 bases to trimming and J lost 0 bases; unmatched junction nucleotides: 17. Per the germline V gene, CDR1 is LGHNA and CDR2 is YNFKEQ.

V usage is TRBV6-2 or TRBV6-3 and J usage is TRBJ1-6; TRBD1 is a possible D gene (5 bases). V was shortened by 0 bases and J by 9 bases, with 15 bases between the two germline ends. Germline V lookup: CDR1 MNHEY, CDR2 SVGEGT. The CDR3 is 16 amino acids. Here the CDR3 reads CASSYSGGTMGSPLHF. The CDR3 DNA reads TGTGCCAGCAGTTACTCGGGGGGTACGATGGGTTCACCCCTCCACTTT.

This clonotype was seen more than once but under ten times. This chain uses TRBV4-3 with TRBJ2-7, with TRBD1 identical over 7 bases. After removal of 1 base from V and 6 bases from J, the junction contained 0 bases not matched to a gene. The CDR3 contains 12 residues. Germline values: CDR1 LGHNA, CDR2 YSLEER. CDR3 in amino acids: CASSQAGGEQYF. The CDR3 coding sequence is TGCGCCAGCAGCCAAGCAGGGGGCGAGCAGTACTTC.

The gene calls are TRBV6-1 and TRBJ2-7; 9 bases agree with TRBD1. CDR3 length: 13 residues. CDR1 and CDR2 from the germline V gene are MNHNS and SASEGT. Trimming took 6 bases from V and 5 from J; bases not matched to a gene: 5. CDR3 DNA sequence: TGTGCCAGCAGAGGGACAGGGTTTGACGAGCAGTACTTC. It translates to CASRGTGFDEQYF.

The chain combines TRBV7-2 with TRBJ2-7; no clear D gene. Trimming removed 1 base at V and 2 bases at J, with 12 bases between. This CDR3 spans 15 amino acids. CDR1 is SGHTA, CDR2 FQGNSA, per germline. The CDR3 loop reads CASSLGTELTYEQYF. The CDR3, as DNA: TGTGCCAGCAGCTTAGGGACGGAGCTTACCTACGAGCAGTACTTC. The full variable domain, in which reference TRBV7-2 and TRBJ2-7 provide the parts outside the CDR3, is GAGVSQSPSNKVTEKGKDVELRCDPISGHTALYWYRQSLGQGLEFLIYFQGNSAPDKSGLPSDRFSAERTGGSVSTLTIQRTQQEDSAVYLCASSLGTELTYEQYFGPGTRLTVT.

The CDR3 sequence: CASSSGQGASGANVLTF. The CDR3 region has the DNA TGTGCCAGCAGCTCCGGACAGGGGGCCTCTGGGGCCAACGTCCTGACTTTC. V and J are TRBV11-3 and TRBJ2-6; 11 bases map to TRBD1. CDR3 length: 17 amino acids. Germline V lookup: CDR1 SGHNT, CDR2 YENEEA. Germline trimming cut 4 bases from V and 0 bases from J; bases unmatched to any gene: 2.

The DNA of the CDR3 is TGTGCCAGCACCAAAGAAGGGGAGCAAGGCAATCAGCCCCAGCATTTT. Its protein product is CASTKEGEQGNQPQHF. The chain uses TRBV6-2 or TRBV6-3 and TRBJ1-5; possibly TRBD1 for D (5 bases). Trimming left V 7 bases short and J 2 bases short, with 18 bases between. This CDR3 spans 16 amino acids. CDR1 and CDR2 (germline): MNHEY, SVGEGT.

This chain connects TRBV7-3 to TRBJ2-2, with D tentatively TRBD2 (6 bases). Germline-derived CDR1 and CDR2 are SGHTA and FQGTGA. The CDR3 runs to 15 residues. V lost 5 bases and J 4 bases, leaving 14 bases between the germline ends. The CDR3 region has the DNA TGTGCCAGCAGCGCTGGAGGGTGGGCCACCGGGGAGCTGTTTTTT. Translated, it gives CASSAGGWATGELFF.

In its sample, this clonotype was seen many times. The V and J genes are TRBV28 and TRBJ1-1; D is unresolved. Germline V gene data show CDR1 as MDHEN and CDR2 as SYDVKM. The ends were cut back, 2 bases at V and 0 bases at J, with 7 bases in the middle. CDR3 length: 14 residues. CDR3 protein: CASSLAVLNTEAFF. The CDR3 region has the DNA TGTGCCAGCAGTTTAGCAGTTCTGAACACTGAAGCTTTCTTT.

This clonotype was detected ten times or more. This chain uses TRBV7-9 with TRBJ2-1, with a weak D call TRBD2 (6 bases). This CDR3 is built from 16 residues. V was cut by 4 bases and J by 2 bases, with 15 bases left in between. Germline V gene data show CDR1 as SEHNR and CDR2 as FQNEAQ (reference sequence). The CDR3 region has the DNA TGTGCCAGCAGCTCACAGCCGGGACTCGCCTACAATGAGCAGTTCTTC. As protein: CASSSQPGLAYNEQFF.

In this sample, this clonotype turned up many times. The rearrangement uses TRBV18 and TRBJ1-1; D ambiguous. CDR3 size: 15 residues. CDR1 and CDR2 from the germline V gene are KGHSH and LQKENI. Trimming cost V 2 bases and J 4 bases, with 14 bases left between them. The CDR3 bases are TGTGCCAGCTCACCATTTTCAGTTGTGACCACTGAAGCTTTCTTT. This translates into CASSPFSVVTTEAFF.

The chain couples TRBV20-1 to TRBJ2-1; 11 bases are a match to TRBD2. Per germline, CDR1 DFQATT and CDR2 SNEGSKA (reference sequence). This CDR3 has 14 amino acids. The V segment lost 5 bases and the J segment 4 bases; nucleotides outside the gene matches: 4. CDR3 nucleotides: TGCAGTGCTCATACTAGCGGGAGTTACAATGAGCAGTTCTTC. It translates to CSAHTSGSYNEQFF.

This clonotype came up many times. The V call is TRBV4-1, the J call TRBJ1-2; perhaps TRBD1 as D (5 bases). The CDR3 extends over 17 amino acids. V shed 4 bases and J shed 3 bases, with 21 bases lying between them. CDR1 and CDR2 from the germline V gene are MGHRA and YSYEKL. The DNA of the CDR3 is TGCGCCAGCAGCCTGCCGATTCGGGGGGTACGCGACTATGGCTACACCTTC. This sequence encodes CASSLPIRGVRDYGYTF.

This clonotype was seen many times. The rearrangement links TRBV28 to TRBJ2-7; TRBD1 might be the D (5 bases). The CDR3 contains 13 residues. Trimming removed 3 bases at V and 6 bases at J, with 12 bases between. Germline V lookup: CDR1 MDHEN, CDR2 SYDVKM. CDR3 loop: CASSFGRVGEQYF. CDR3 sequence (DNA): TGTGCCAGCAGTTTCGGCAGGGTGGGCGAGCAGTACTTC.

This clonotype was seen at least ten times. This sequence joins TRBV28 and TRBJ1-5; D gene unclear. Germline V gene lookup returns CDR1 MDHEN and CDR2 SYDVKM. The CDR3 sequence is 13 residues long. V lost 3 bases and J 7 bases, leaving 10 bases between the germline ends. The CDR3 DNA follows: TGTGCCAGCAGTTTGTTGGGGAGCCAGCCCCAGCATTTT. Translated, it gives CASSLLGSQPQHF. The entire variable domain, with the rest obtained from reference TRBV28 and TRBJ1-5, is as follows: DVKVTQSSRYLVKRTGEKVFLECVQDMDHENMFWYRQDPGLGLRLIYFSYDVKMKEKGDIPEGYSVSREKKERFSLILESASTNQTSMYLCASSLLGSQPQHFGDGTRLSIL.

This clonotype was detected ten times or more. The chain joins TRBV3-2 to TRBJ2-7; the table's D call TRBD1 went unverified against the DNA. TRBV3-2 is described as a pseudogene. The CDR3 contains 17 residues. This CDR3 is CASRHTRTAARVYEQYF. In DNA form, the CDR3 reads TGTGCCAGCAGACATACGAGGACAGCAGCGCGAGTCTACGAGCAGTACTTC.

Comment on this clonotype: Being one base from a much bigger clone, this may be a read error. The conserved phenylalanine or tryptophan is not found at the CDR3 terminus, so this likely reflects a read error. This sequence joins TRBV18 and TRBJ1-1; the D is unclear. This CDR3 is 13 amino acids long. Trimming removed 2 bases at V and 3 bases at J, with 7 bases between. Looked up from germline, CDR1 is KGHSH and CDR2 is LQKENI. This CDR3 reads CASSPSRDTEAFS. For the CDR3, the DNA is TGTGCCAGCTCACCAAGCAGAGACACTGAAGCTTTCTCT.

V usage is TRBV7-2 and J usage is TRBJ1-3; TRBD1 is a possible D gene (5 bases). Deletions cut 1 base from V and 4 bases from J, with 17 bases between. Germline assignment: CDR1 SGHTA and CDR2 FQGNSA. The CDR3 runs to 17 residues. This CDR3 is CASSLVQTASGGNTIYF. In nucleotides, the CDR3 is TGTGCCAGCAGCTTAGTGCAGACAGCTTCAGGAGGAAACACCATATATTTT.

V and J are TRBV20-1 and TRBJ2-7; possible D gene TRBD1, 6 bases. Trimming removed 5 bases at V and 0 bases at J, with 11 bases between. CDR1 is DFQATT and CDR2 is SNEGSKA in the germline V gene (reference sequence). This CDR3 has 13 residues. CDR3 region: CSAPGQSSYEQYF. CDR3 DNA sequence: TGCAGTGCTCCGGGACAAAGCTCCTACGAGCAGTACTTC.

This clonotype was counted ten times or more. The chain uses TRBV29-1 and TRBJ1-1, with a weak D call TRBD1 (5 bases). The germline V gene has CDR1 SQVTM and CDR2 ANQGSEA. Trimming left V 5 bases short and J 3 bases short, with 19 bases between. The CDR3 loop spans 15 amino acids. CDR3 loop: CSVTRGGVYDTEAFF. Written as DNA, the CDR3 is TGCAGCGTTACACGGGGGGGGGTTTATGACACTGAAGCTTTCTTT.

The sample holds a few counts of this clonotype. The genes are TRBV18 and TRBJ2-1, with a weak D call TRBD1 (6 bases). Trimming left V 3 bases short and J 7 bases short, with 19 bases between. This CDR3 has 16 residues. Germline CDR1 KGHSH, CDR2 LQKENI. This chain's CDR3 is CASSPSKGVLLNEQFF. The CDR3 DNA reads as TGTGCCAGCTCACCGTCGAAGGGGGTTTTGCTAAATGAGCAGTTCTTC.

The CDR3 DNA follows: TGTGCCAGCAGTGAATATGGGGGTAACTATGGCTACACCTTC. Residues: CASSEYGGNYGYTF. The rearrangement links TRBV25-1 to TRBJ1-2, with D maybe TRBD1 (5 bases). V was cut by 0 bases and J by 1 base, with 6 bases left in between. This CDR3 region has 14 residues. Germline V lookup: CDR1 MGHDK, CDR2 SYGVNS.

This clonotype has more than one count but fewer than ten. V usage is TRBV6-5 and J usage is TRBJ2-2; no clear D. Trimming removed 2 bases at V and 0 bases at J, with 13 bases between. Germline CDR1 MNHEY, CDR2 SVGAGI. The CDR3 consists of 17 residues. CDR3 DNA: TGTGCCAGCAGTTACAATCCGGCAGGTTCGAACACCGGGGAGCTGTTTTTT. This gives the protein CASSYNPAGSNTGELFF.

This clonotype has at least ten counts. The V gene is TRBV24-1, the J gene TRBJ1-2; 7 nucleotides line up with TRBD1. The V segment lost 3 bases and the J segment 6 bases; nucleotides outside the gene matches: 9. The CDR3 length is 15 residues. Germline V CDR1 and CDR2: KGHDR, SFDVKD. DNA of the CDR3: TGTGCCACCAGTGATCCTGCCGGGACAGAAAATGGCTACACCTTC. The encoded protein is CATSDPAGTENGYTF.

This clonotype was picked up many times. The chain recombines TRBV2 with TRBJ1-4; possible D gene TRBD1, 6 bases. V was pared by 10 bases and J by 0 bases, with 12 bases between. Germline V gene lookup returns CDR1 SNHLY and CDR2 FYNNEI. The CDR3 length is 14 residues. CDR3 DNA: TGTGCCATACTGGGGGGCCCAACTAATGAAAAACTGTTTTTT. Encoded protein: CAILGGPTNEKLFF.

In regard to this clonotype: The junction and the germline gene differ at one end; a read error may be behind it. DNA of the CDR3: TGCGCCAGCAGCCAAGACCTCGGGCGGGTGGATACGCAGTATTTT. Protein product: CASSQDLGRVDTQYF. The gene calls are TRBV11-2 and TRBJ2-3, with D perhaps matching TRBD2 (5 bases). This CDR3 is 15 amino acids long. Germline lookup yields CDR1 SGHAT and CDR2 FQNNGV.

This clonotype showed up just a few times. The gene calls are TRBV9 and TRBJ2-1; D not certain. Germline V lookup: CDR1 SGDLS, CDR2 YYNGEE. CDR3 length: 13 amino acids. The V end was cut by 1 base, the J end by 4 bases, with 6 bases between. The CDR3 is CASSVSEYNEQFF. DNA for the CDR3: TGTGCCAGCAGCGTATCGGAATACAATGAGCAGTTCTTC.

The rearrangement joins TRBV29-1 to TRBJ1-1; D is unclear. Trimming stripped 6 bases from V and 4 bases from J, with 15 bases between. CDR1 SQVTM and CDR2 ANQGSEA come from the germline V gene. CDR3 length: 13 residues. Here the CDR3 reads CSVSGLGSTEAFF. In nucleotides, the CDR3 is TGCAGCGTAAGCGGTTTAGGGAGCACTGAAGCTTTCTTT.

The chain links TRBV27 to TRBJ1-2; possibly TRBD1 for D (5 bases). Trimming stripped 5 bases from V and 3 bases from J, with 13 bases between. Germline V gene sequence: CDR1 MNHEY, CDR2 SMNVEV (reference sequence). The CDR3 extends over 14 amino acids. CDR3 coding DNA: TGTGCCAGCAGTGACCCCGGACATGACTATGGCTACACCTTC. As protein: CASSDPGHDYGYTF.

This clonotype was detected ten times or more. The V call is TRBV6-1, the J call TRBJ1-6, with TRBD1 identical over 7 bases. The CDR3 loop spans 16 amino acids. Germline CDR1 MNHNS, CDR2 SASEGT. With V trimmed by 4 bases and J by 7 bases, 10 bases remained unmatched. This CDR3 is CASSGYRGRRNSPLHF. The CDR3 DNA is TGTGCCAGCAGTGGATACAGGGGAAGGAGGAATTCACCCCTCCACTTT.

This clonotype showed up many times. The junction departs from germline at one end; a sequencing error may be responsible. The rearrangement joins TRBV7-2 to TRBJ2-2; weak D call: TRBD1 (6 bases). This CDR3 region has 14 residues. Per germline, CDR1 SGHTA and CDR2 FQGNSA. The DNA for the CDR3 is TGCGCCAGCAGCTGGGGACAGAACACCGGGGAGCTGTTTTTT. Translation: CASSWGQNTGELFF.

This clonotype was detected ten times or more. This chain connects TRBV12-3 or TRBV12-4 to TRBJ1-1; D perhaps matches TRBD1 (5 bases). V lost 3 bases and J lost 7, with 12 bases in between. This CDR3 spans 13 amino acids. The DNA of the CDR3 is TGTGCCAGCAGTTTTGTCGCGGACATTGAAGCTTTCTTT. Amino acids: CASSFVADIEAFF.